The T cell receptor (beta chain) described here comes from a study of cytomegalovirus exposure and HLA in healthy donors. Overall study results and limits: An analysis that was carried out later associated fewer than 20,000 TCR beta sequences with HLA alleles at 0.05 false discovery rate. Common viral pathogens (according to a later analysis) appeared linked to several of the most significant clusters. Generally TCR sequences proved uncommon, though certain public TCRs appeared in numerous donors. Presence/absence analyses assumed roughly uniform sequencing depth across donors.

As for this clone: Its antigen is currently unknown.

The CDR3 contains 13 residues. V gave up 4 bases and J gave up 3 bases; unmatched junction bases: 4. CDR1 and CDR2 (germline): SQVTM, ANQGSEA. With 60 Vbeta and 13 Jbeta primers, the PCR was carried out. This table comes from immunoSEQ multiplex PCR, and its TCRdb copy is limited to in-frame clones, with some not included. The table has about 130,000 clones, approximately 70% seen once. The chain couples TRBV29-1 to TRBJ1-2, with 8 bases matching TRBD1. The source is a man aged 55 to 70 in good health and CMV-seropositive. The sequenced sample was PBMCs. CDR3 amino acids: CSVAGQGYYGYTF. CDR3 coding DNA: TGCAGCGTTGCAGGACAGGGTTACTATGGCTACACCTTC.